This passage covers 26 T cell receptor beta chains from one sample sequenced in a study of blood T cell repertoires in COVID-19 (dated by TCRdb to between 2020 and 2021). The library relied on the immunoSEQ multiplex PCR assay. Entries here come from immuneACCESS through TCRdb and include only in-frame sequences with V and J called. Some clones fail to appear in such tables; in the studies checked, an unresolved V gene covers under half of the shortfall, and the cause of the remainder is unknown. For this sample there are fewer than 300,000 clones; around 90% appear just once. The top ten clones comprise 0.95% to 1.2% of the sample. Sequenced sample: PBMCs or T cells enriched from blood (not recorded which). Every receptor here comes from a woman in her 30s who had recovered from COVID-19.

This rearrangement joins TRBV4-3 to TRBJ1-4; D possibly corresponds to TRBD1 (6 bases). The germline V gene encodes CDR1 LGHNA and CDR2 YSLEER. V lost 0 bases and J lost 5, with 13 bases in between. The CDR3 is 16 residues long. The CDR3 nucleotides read TGCGCCAGCAGCCAAGACGACAGGTGGGGCAATGAAAAACTGTTTTTT. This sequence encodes CASSQDDRWGNEKLFF.

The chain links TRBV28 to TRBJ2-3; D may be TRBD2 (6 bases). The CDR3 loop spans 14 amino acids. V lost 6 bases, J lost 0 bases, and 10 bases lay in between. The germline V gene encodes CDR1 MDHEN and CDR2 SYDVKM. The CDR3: CASRRDSSTDTQYF. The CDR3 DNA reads TGTGCCAGCAGGCGGGACTCTAGCACAGATACGCAGTATTTT.

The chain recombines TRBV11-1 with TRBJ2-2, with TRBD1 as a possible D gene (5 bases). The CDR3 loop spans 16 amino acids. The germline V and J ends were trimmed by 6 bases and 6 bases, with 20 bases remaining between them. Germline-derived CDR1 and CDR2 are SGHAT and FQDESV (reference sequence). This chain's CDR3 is CASRRGGAAFAGELFF. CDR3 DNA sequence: TGTGCCAGCAGACGAGGTGGGGCAGCGTTTGCCGGGGAGCTGTTTTTT.

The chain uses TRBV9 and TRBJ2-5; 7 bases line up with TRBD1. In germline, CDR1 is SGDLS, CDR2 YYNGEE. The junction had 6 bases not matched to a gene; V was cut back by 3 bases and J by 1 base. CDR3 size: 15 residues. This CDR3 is CASSGGTDLQETQYF. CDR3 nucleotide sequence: TGTGCCAGCAGCGGGGGGACAGACCTCCAAGAGACCCAGTACTTC.

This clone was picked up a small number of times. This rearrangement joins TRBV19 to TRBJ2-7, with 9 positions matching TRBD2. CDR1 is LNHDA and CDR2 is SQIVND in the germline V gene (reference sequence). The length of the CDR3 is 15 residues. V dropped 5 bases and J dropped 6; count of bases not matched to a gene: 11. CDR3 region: CASSAHGREGREQYF. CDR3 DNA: TGTGCCAGTAGTGCCCATGGGCGGGAGGGCCGCGAGCAGTACTTC. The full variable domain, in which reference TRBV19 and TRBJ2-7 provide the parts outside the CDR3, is DGGITQSPKYLFRKEGQNVTLSCEQNLNHDAMYWYRQDPGQGLRLIYYSQIVNDFQKGDIAEGYSVSREKKESFPLTVTSAQKNPTAFYLCASSAHGREGREQYFGPGTRLTVT.

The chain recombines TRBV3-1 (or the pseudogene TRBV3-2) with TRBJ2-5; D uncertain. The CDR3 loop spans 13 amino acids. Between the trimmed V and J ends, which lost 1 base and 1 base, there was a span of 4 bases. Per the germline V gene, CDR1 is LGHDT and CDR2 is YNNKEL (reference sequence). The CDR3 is CASSQAFQETQYF. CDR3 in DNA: TGTGCCAGCAGCCAAGCGTTCCAAGAGACCCAGTACTTC.

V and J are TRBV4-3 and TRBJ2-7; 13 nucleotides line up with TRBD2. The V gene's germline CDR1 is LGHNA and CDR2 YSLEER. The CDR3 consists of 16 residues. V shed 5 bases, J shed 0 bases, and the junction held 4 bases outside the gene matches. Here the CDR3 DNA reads TGCGCCAGCAGCATGGGGACTAGCGGGGCCTCCTACGAGCAGTACTTC. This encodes CASSMGTSGASYEQYF.

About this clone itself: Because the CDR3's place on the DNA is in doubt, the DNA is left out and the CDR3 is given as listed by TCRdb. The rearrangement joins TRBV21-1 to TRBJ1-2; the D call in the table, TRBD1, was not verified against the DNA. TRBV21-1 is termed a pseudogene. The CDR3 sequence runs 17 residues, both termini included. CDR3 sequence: CASSKWAAGTPNYGYTF.

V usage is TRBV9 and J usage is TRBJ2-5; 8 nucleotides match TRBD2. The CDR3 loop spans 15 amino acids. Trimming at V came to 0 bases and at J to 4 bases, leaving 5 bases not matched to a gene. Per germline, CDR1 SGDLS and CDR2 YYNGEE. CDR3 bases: TGTGCCAGCAGCGTAGACACCGGACTAGCAGAGACCCAGTACTTC. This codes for CASSVDTGLAETQYF.

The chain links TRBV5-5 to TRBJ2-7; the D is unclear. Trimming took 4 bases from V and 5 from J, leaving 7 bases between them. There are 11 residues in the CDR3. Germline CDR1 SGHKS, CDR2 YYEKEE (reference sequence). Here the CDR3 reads CASSLGDEQYF. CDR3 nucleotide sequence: TGTGCCAGCAGCCTAGGTGACGAGCAGTACTTC.

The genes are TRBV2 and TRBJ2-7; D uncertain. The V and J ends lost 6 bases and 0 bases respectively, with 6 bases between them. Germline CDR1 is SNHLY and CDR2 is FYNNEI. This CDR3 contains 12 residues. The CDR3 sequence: CASSFFSYEQYF. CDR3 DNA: TGTGCCAGCAGCTTCTTCTCCTACGAGCAGTACTTC.

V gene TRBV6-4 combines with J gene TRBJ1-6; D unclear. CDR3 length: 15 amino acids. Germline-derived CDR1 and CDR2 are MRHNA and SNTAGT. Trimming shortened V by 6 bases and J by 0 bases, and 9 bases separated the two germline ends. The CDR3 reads CASRDLSSYNSPLHF. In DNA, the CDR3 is TGTGCCAGCAGAGACCTGAGCTCCTATAATTCACCCCTCCACTTT.

The CDR3 sequence is CAISRTENSPLHF. Written as DNA, the CDR3 is TGTGCCATCAGTAGGACAGAGAATTCACCCCTCCACTTT. The rearrangement uses TRBV10-3 and TRBJ1-6; D may be TRBD1 (6 bases). V lost 5 bases and J lost 7, with 9 bases in between. This CDR3 spans 13 amino acids. Germline V gene sequence: CDR1 ENHRY, CDR2 SYGVKD.

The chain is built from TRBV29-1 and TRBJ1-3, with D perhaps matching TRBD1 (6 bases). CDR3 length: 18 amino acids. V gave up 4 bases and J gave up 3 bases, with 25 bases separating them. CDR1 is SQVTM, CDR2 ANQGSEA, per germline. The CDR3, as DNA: TGCAGCGTTGTTTCGGACAGCGGCGCCCGGCAAGATGGAAACACCATATATTTT. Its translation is CSVVSDSGARQDGNTIYF.

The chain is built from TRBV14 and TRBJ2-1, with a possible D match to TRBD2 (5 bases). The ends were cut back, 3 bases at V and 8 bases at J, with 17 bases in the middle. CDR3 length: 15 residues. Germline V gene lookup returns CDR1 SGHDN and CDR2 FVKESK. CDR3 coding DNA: TGTGCCAGCAGCCACCCTACTGGAGGTAGGGATGAGCAGTTCTTC. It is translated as CASSHPTGGRDEQFF.

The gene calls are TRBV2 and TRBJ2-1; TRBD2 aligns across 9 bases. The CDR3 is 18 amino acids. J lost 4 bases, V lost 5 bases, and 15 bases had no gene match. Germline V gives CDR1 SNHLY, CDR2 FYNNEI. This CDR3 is CASSSFSKEGLAYNEQFF. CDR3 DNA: TGTGCCAGCAGTTCATTCTCTAAGGAGGGACTAGCTTACAATGAGCAGTTCTTC.

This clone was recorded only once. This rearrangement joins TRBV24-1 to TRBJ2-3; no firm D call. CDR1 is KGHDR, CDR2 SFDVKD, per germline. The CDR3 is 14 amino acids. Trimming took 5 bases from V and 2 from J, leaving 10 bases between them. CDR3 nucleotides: TGTGCCACCAGTGCCAGTCTCCACACAGATACGCAGTATTTT. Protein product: CATSASLHTDTQYF.

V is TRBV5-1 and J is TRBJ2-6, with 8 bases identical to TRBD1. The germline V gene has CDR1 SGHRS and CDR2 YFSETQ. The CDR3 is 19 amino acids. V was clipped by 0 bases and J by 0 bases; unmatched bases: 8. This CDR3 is CASSLAQGAVHSGANVLTF. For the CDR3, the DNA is TGCGCCAGCAGCTTGGCCCAGGGGGCGGTCCACTCTGGGGCCAACGTCCTGACTTTC.

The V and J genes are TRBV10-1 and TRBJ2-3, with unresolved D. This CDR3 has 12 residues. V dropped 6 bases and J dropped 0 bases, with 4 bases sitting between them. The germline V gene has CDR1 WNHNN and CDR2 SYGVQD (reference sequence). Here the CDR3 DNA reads TGCGCCAGCAGCAGGAGCACAGATACGCAGTATTTT. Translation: CASSRSTDTQYF.

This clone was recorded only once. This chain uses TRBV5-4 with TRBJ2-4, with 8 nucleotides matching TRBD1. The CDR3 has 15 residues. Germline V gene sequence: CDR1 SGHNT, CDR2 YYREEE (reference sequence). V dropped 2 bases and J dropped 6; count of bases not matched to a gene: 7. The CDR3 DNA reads TGTGCCAGCAGCTTACTTCTCGGGACAGGAAACATTCAGTACTTC. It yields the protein CASSLLLGTGNIQYF.

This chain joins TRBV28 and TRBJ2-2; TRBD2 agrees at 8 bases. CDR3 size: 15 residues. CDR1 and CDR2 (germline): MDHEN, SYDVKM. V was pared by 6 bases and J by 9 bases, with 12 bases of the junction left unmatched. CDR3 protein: CASSFGLAPRRELFF. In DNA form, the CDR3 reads TGTGCCAGCAGCTTCGGACTAGCCCCCAGAAGGGAGCTGTTTTTT.

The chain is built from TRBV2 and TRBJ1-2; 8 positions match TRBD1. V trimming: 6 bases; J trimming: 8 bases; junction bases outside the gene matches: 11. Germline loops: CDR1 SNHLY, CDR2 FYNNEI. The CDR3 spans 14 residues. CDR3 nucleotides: TGTGCCAGCAGGTCCGGACAGGGAAATTGGGGCTACACCTTC. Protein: CASRSGQGNWGYTF.

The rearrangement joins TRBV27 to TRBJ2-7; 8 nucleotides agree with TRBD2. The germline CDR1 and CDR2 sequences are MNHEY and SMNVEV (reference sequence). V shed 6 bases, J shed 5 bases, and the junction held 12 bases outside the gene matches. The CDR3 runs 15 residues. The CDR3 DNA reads TGTGCCAGCAGGATGACCGGGACTAGTTTCGACGAGCAGTACTTC. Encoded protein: CASRMTGTSFDEQYF.

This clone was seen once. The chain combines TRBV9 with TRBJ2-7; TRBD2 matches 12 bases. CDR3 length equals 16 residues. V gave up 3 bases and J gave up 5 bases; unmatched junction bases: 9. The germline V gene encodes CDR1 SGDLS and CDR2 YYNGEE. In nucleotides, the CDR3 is TGTGCCAGCAGCGGCATGCTAGCGGGAGGGCCGAACGAGCAGTACTTC. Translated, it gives CASSGMLAGGPNEQYF.

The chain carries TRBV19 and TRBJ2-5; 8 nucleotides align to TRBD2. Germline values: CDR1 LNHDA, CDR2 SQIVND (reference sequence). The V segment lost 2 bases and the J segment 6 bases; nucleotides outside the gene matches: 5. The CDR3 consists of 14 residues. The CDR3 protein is CASSITGGRKTQYF. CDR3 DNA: TGTGCCAGTAGTATAACGGGAGGGCGAAAGACCCAGTACTTC.

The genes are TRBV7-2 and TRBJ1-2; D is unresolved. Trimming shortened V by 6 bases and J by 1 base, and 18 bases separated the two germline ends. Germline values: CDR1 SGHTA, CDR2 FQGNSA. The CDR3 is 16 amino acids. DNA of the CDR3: TGTGCCAGCAGTCCACGTTTATCGGAGCTTAACTATGGCTACACCTTC. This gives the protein CASSPRLSELNYGYTF.